The 25 T cell receptor beta chains listed next were all sequenced from one sample in a study of blood T cell repertoires in COVID-19. The method was immunoSEQ multiplex PCR; TCRdb's version includes in-frame clones alone and lacks a portion of them. This sample yields some 510,000 clones, of which roughly 90% are seen a single time; 1.5% to 2% belongs to the top ten. Sample: PBMCs or T cells enriched from blood (not recorded which). Source of these receptors: a woman in her thirties or forties who had recovered from COVID-19.

V is TRBV7-2 and J is TRBJ1-1; 7 positions agree with TRBD1. Trimming took 5 bases from V and 8 from J; bases not matched to a gene: 8. Germline V lookup: CDR1 SGHTA, CDR2 FQGNSA. The CDR3 extends over 13 amino acids. The CDR3 DNA reads TGTGCCAGCAGCACCCGGACAGGAACAGAAGCTTTCTTT. Translated, it gives CASSTRTGTEAFF. Filled out from reference TRBV7-2 and TRBJ1-1, the complete variable domain reads GAGVSQSPSNKVTEKGKDVELRCDPISGHTALYWYRQSLGQGLEFLIYFQGNSAPDKSGLPSDRFSAERTGGSVSTLTIQRTQQEDSAVYLCASSTRTGTEAFFGQGTRLTVV.

CDR3 in amino acids: CASSMAQGTGEYF. CDR3 bases: TGTGCCAGTAGTATGGCACAGGGCACTGGGGAGTACTTC. The chain uses TRBV19 and TRBJ2-7; TRBD1 might be the D (6 bases). The CDR3 length is 13 residues. Germline lookup yields CDR1 LNHDA and CDR2 SQIVND (reference sequence). Trimming pared 3 bases from V and 11 bases from J, leaving 17 bases between. Full variable domain (outside the CDR3, taken from reference TRBV19 and TRBJ2-7): DGGITQSPKYLFRKEGQNVTLSCEQNLNHDAMYWYRQDPGQGLRLIYYSQIVNDFQKGDIAEGYSVSREKKESFPLTVTSAQKNPTAFYLCASSMAQGTGEYFGPGTRLTVT.

The rearrangement joins TRBV9 to TRBJ2-1, with a weak D call TRBD2 (6 bases). CDR1 and CDR2 (germline): SGDLS, YYNGEE. Trimming stripped 0 bases from V and 7 bases from J, with 11 bases between. The CDR3 is made up of 14 amino acids. CDR3 DNA: TGTGCCAGCAGCGTAGAGTCCGGAGGGAATGAGCAGTTCTTC. It yields the protein CASSVESGGNEQFF.

The chain is built from TRBV5-4 and TRBJ2-5; D is possibly TRBD2 (6 bases). The CDR3 has 14 amino acids. Trimming removed 6 bases at V and 1 base at J, with 13 bases between. Per the germline V gene, CDR1 is SGHNT and CDR2 is YYREEE (reference sequence). CDR3 residues: CASNPGGTQETQYF. In DNA, the CDR3 is TGTGCCAGCAATCCAGGCGGGACCCAAGAGACCCAGTACTTC.

The chain links TRBV7-8 to TRBJ2-1, with a tentative D call TRBD1 (6 bases). The ends were cut back, 2 bases at V and 8 bases at J, with 13 bases in the middle. Germline CDR1 reads SGHVS; CDR2 reads FQNEAQ. This CDR3 contains 14 residues. CDR3 in amino acids: CASSLTTGSDEQFF. CDR3 bases: TGTGCCAGCAGCTTAACGACAGGCAGCGATGAGCAGTTCTTC. Drawing the rest from reference TRBV7-8 and TRBJ2-1, the complete variable domain is GAGVSQSPRYKVAKRGQDVALRCDPISGHVSLFWYQQALGQGPEFLTYFQNEAQLDKSGLPSDRFFAERPEGSVSTLKIQRTQQEDSAVYLCASSLTTGSDEQFFGPGTRLTVL.

This clone appeared a single time. In DNA, the CDR3 is TGTGCCAGTAGTGGCTCCGGGAGGAACATTCAGTACTTC. Translating gives CASSGSGRNIQYF. The chain has TRBV19 and TRBJ2-4; 7 nucleotides align to TRBD2. The CDR3 sequence is 13 residues long. Germline values: CDR1 LNHDA, CDR2 SQIVND (reference sequence). Losses at the gene ends were 5 bases for V and 7 bases for J; bases not matched to a gene: 5.

The V call is TRBV6-5, the J call TRBJ1-2; possibly TRBD1 for D (5 bases). From germline, CDR1 is MNHEY and CDR2 SVGAGI. V was trimmed by 6 bases and J by 2 bases, leaving 10 bases between them. This CDR3 comprises 13 residues. In DNA, the CDR3 is TGTGCCAGCAGAGAGACAGCGAACTATGGCTACACCTTC. It yields the protein CASRETANYGYTF.

Regarding this clone: Distinct nucleotide sequences in the sample also encode this CDR3. The chain employs TRBV6-5 and TRBJ1-5, with D perhaps TRBD1 (6 bases). Per germline, CDR1 MNHEY and CDR2 SVGAGI. The CDR3 contains 14 residues. V was shortened by 0 bases and J by 4 bases, with 7 bases between the two germline ends. The CDR3 loop reads CASSYSGGNQPQHF. The DNA for the CDR3 is TGTGCCAGCAGTTACTCAGGGGGTAATCAGCCCCAGCATTTT.

The genes are TRBV4-3 and TRBJ2-5; 7 positions agree with TRBD1. CDR1 is LGHNA, CDR2 YSLEER, per germline. Trimming cost V 3 bases and J 5 bases; bases outside gene matches: 9. The CDR3 totals 15 residues. CDR3 sequence: CASSHKYKDRETQYF. As DNA, the CDR3 is TGCGCCAGCAGCCATAAATACAAGGACAGGGAGACCCAGTACTTC.

This chain joins TRBV11-3 and TRBJ1-1; no clear D. V gave up 2 bases and J gave up 2 bases, with 15 bases separating them. The CDR3 runs 16 residues. Germline V gene lookup returns CDR1 SGHNT and CDR2 YENEEA. CDR3 loop: CASSLPKRAINTEAFF. Here the CDR3 DNA reads TGTGCCAGCAGCTTACCTAAGAGGGCAATAAACACTGAAGCTTTCTTT.

This chain uses TRBV2 with TRBJ1-2, with a possible D match to TRBD1 (5 bases). Trimming shortened V by 3 bases and J by 0 bases, and 11 bases separated the two germline ends. Germline CDR1 SNHLY, CDR2 FYNNEI. The CDR3 runs to 15 residues. The CDR3 here is CASSDDPRANYGYTF. CDR3 DNA: TGTGCCAGCAGTGACGATCCCAGGGCTAACTATGGCTACACCTTC.

V gene TRBV10-3 combines with J gene TRBJ1-5; D not certain. V lost 10 bases and J 5 bases, leaving 15 bases between the germline ends. The CDR3 extends over 13 amino acids. The germline gives CDR1 ENHRY, CDR2 SYGVKD. The CDR3 region has the DNA TGTGCCACCGGAGAGGGCGGAGATCAGCCCCAGCATTTT. Translating it yields CATGEGGDQPQHF.

CDR3 sequence: CASSFTGGPANTEAFF. For the CDR3, the DNA is TGCGCCAGCAGCTTTACAGGGGGCCCCGCAAACACTGAAGCTTTCTTT. The rearrangement joins TRBV5-1 to TRBJ1-1; 9 bases match TRBD1. Germline-derived CDR1 and CDR2 are SGHRS and YFSETQ. The CDR3 loop spans 16 amino acids. V was pared by 2 bases and J by 2 bases, with 7 bases of the junction left unmatched. The complete variable domain, with remaining parts taken from reference TRBV5-1 and TRBJ1-1, reads KAGVTQTPRYLIKTRGQQVTLSCSPISGHRSVSWYQQTPGQGLQFLFEYFSETQRNKGNFPGRFSGRQFSNSRSEMNVSTLELGDSALYLCASSFTGGPANTEAFFGQGTRLTVV.

The rearrangement uses TRBV12-3 or TRBV12-4 and TRBJ1-1; 9 nucleotides match TRBD1. There are 13 residues in the CDR3. V dropped 6 bases and J dropped 10; count of bases not matched to a gene: 9. CDR3 bases: TGTGCCAGCAGATTTACAGGGGGCATGGGAGCTTTCTTT. Protein product: CASRFTGGMGAFF.

The V call is TRBV6-2 or TRBV6-3, the J call TRBJ1-5; 9 bases are a match to TRBD1. V trimming: 6 bases; J trimming: 5 bases; junction bases outside the gene matches: 2. CDR3 length: 13 residues. The V gene's germline CDR1 is MNHEY and CDR2 SVGEGT. The CDR3 loop reads CASSTGGHQPQHF. The CDR3 nucleotides read TGTGCCAGCAGCACAGGGGGCCATCAGCCCCAGCATTTT.

This clone was seen once. The V and J genes are TRBV5-4 and TRBJ2-5; 9 bases are shared with TRBD1. The CDR3 has 17 amino acids. Per germline, CDR1 SGHNT and CDR2 YYREEE (reference sequence). V gave up 0 bases and J gave up 2 bases; unmatched junction bases: 8. CDR3 sequence: CASSLAYSDRGQETQYF. The DNA of the CDR3 is TGTGCCAGCAGCTTGGCCTACTCGGACAGGGGACAAGAGACCCAGTACTTC.

The chain carries TRBV11-3 and TRBJ2-1, with a possible D match to TRBD2 (5 bases). The germline gives CDR1 SGHNT, CDR2 YENEEA. V lost 0 bases, J lost 14 bases, and 11 bases lay in between. This CDR3 is built from 12 residues. CDR3 nucleotides: TGTGCCAGCAGCTTAGATCTCCAGAGGGAGTTCTTC. Translating gives CASSLDLQREFF.

The chain uses TRBV6-5 and TRBJ1-2; D is uncertain. CDR1 and CDR2 from the germline V gene are MNHEY and SVGAGI. Trimming stripped 0 bases from V and 0 bases from J, with 8 bases between. The CDR3 contains 15 residues. The CDR3 sequence: CASSYSTTANYGYTF. CDR3 DNA: TGTGCCAGCAGTTACTCGACTACAGCTAACTATGGCTACACCTTC.

This clone occurred once. The chain carries TRBV11-2 and TRBJ2-3; D might be TRBD1 (5 bases). Germline CDR1 and CDR2: SGHAT and FQNNGV. Trimming shortened V by 8 bases and J by 8 bases, and 17 bases separated the two germline ends. The length of the CDR3 is 13 residues. This CDR3 is CASGAAGARTQYF. The CDR3 region has the DNA TGTGCCAGCGGGGCGGCTGGAGCGCGTACGCAGTATTTT.

This chain uses TRBV2 with TRBJ1-2, with D possibly being TRBD1 (6 bases). The germline V gene has CDR1 SNHLY and CDR2 FYNNEI. V was pared by 5 bases and J by 7 bases, with 14 bases between. The CDR3 loop spans 13 amino acids. CDR3 region: CASSYTGNLGYTF. The DNA of the CDR3 is TGTGCCAGCAGTTATACAGGGAATCTTGGCTACACCTTC.

The chain links TRBV3-1 (or the pseudogene TRBV3-2) to TRBJ1-2; 8 bases are shared with TRBD1. The CDR3 sequence is 19 residues long. Trimming at V came to 1 base and at J to 4 bases, leaving 17 bases not matched to a gene. From germline, CDR1 is LGHDT and CDR2 YNNKEL (reference sequence). CDR3 residues: CASSQAAGAGGRRLYGYTF. In DNA form, the CDR3 reads TGTGCCAGCAGCCAAGCCGCAGGGGCAGGGGGCCGCCGTCTCTATGGCTACACCTTC.

This chain joins TRBV29-1 and TRBJ2-1, with TRBD2 matching over 7 bases. The CDR3 is 14 amino acids. V was pared by 6 bases and J by 6 bases, with 11 bases of the junction left unmatched. Germline loops: CDR1 SQVTM, CDR2 ANQGSEA. CDR3 in DNA: TGCAGCGTACCCCTTCTCGGGAGGACCAATGAGCAGTTCTTC. It specifies CSVPLLGRTNEQFF.

The V call is TRBV6-2 or TRBV6-3, the J call TRBJ1-2; 8 positions agree with TRBD1. CDR3 length: 14 amino acids. CDR1 is MNHEY, CDR2 SVGEGT, per germline. The V and J ends lost 4 bases and 8 bases, in that order; junction bases with no gene match: 9. CDR3 coding DNA: TGTGCCAGCAGTTCCCAGGGGGCGCTTAACGGCTACACCTTC. Protein product: CASSSQGALNGYTF.

This chain links TRBV10-3 with TRBJ1-2; no clear D gene. CDR3 length: 13 residues. Trimming pared 0 bases from V and 4 bases from J, leaving 6 bases between. In germline, CDR1 is ENHRY, CDR2 SYGVKD. The CDR3 DNA reads TGTGCCATCAGTGAGTCTGGCCTCTATGGCTACACCTTC. Translated: CAISESGLYGYTF.

This chain links TRBV13 with TRBJ1-1; D might be TRBD1 (5 bases). This CDR3 spans 12 amino acids. Trimming removed 3 bases from V and 6 bases from J, with 8 bases in between. Per germline, CDR1 PRHDT and CDR2 FYEKMQ (reference sequence). DNA of the CDR3: TGTGCCAGCAGCTTCCAGGGTCCTGAAGCTTTCTTT. This encodes CASSFQGPEAFF.